This T cell receptor beta chain was observed in a study of T cells in localized non-small cell lung cancer. Study outcomes and limitations: Adjacent uninvolved lung tissue had the highest T cell clonality, exceeding tumor. Adjacent lung had a median about 55 of the 100 largest tumor clones. Sequencing was limited to one tumor region, leaving the possibility of heterogeneity open.

Notes on this clone: As yet, its antigen is unknown.

Profiling relied on immunoSEQ multiplex PCR, and the TCRdb table lists in-frame clones only, not all of them. The sample yields around 130,000 clones, more than 80% seen once. V shed 7 bases and J 3 bases; nucleotides not matched to a gene: 9. Germline V gives CDR1 MNHEY, CDR2 SMNVEV (reference sequence). The CDR3 has 15 amino acids. The receptor's source is a female donor aged 60 or older with stage I lung adenocarcinoma. The specimen was peripheral blood, collected before any cancer treatment. The chain couples TRBV27 to TRBJ2-1, with TRBD1 identical over 7 bases. CDR3 bases: TGTGCCAGCACCCCAAGAGGGGGCAACTACAATGAGCAGTTCTTC. Its protein is CASTPRGGNYNEQFF.